This T cell receptor beta chain was recorded in a study of shared clonotypes between healthy human individuals. Clones were read by immunoSEQ multiplex PCR, and TCRdb kept only the in-frame ones, dropping some. The repertoire includes over 2 million clones, around 95% of them detected once, and more than 0.1% sits in the top ten. Looked up from germline, CDR1 is MNHNS and CDR2 is SASEGT. This CDR3 comprises 15 residues. V was trimmed by 9 bases and J by 8 bases, leaving 26 bases between them. The receptor was derived from a man younger than 35 in good health. The gene calls are TRBV6-1 and TRBJ2-7, with TRBD1 as a possible D gene (6 bases). The sequencing input was naive CD4+ T cells sorted from blood. Subset noted: CD45RA+ positively selected. For the CDR3, the DNA is TGTGCCAGTATCGAGACAGGAACTTTTCCGAGTCAGCAGTACTTC. Translation: CASIETGTFPSQQYF.